The source of this T cell receptor (beta chain) is a study of blood T cell repertoires in COVID-19. This clone was seen just once. Only in-frame clones appear in the TCRdb table, and some are missing; sequencing was by immunoSEQ multiplex PCR. The sample records approximately 290,000 clones, roughly 90% being singletons. V dropped 1 base and J dropped 1 base, with 7 bases sitting between them. Per germline, CDR1 SGHAT and CDR2 FQNNGV. This CDR3 contains 14 residues. Sequenced sample: peripheral blood. The V call is TRBV11-2, the J call TRBJ1-1; D is perhaps TRBD1 (6 bases). The sequence derives from a woman aged 30 to 39 with COVID-19, enrolled during active disease. As DNA, the CDR3 is TGTGCCAGCAGCTTAGTGACAGGGAACACTGAAGCTTTCTTT. Its protein is CASSLVTGNTEAFF.